A selection of T cell receptor beta chains follows, all from one sample in a study of OX40 agonist ivuxolimab in advanced cancers. TCRdb's table, derived via immunoSEQ multiplex PCR, lists solely in-frame clones and lacks some. The sample has some 66,000 clones; roughly four fifths are singletons. Material: CD4+ or CD8+ T cells sorted from blood, obtained in a trial of the OX40 agonist ivuxolimab. These receptors originate from an adult with an advanced solid tumor such as melanoma, head and neck, liver or kidney cancer. Each CDR3 is given without its conserved first and last residue. Fields, in order: clone size, V gene, J gene, CDR3 protein. Size tells how often a clone was seen (once, few, many) or the class of an expanded clone, and some rows leave it out.

>once|TRBV28|TRBJ2-1
ASDGDWGDEQF
>.|TRBV5-4|TRBJ2-7
ASSRGPLAGDNEQY
>.|TRBV7-9|TRBJ1-2
ASSLDRGPALGGYT
>.|TRBV25-1|TRBJ1-3
ASRPSGNTIY
>.|TRBV2|TRBJ1-5
ASSERLRDQPQH
>few|TRBV18|TRBJ1-1
ASSPRSGANTEAF
>medium-sized|TRBV9|TRBJ1-1
ASSVTGQGAGEAF
>.|TRBV15|TRBJ2-5
ATSRRTGRETQY
>few|TRBV7-8|TRBJ1-5
ASSHGGAEPQH
>.|TRBV5-1|TRBJ2-5
ASSLAAAGVETQY
>.|TRBV27|TRBJ2-1
ASSLSSPLGTASGRVTSYNEQF
>.|TRBV11-2|TRBJ2-7
ASSLLAGGRYEQY
>once|TRBV7-9|TRBJ2-3
ASSFKVTGTTDTQY
>.|TRBV2|TRBJ2-1
ASSDRASGNEQF
>.|TRBV7-6|TRBJ2-3
ASSPKGQGSPDTQY
>.|TRBV7-9|TRBJ2-7
ASSLSAGGNEQY
>few|TRBV7-2|TRBJ1-2
ASSPGQGEYGYT
>.|TRBV5-8|TRBJ1-2
ASSLVSGLAYGYT
>once|TRBV29-1|TRBJ2-7
SVVTGVYEQY
>.|TRBV18|TRBJ2-2
ASSPQWRAGDPGELF
>few|TRBV9|TRBJ1-1
ASSVTDRVSEAF
>.|TRBV18|TRBJ1-2
ASSAGTGGGYT
>medium-sized|TRBV6-6|TRBJ1-2
ASSYYTDGYT
>.|TRBV5-4|TRBJ2-4
ASTPGVAKNIQY
>.|TRBV5-6|TRBJ2-3
ASSSLYRDTDTQY
>.|TRBV5-1|TRBJ2-2
ASSLGSGSITGELF
>few|TRBV2|TRBJ2-1
ASRAGTSGNNEQF
>.|TRBV30|TRBJ2-5
AWRVPRAQETQY
>.|TRBV5-4|TRBJ2-1
ASSKDGGVEDEQF
>.|TRBV19|TRBJ1-4
ASSNEQGRNEKLF
>.|TRBV5-4|TRBJ2-5
ASSADQRDRRETQY
>few|TRBV27|TRBJ1-1
ASSLSIQVAEAF
>.|TRBV10-2|TRBJ2-1
ASRSGRAAYNEQF
>.|TRBV15|TRBJ2-1
ATSRTSGRSYNEQF
>.|TRBV5-6|TRBJ2-7
ASSLLAQYEQY
>once|TRBV4-2|TRBJ2-1
ASSQGGRSLGEQF
>once|TRBV5-1|TRBJ1-5
ASSLDGFSNQPQH
>.|TRBV29-1|TRBJ1-1
SVSTGGRMNTEAF
>.|TRBV14|TRBJ1-4
ASSQVVGRLEKLF
>.|TRBV7-2|TRBJ2-3
ASSLLAISTDTQY
>once|TRBV9|TRBJ1-1
ASSVGGELAF
>.|TRBV18|TRBJ2-7
ASSPGGDEQY
>.|TRBV16|TRBJ2-2
ASSQSSGTNTGELF
>few|TRBV7-9|TRBJ2-5
ASSSGTSGRRETQY
>.|TRBV6-4|TRBJ2-7
ASRFLASRTLEQY
>.|TRBV4-2|TRBJ2-1
ASSQTGLAGSGEQF
>.|TRBV7-6|TRBJ2-1
ASSLQARVYEQF
>.|TRBV14|TRBJ1-1
ASSSTGNTEAF
>.|TRBV11-2|TRBJ2-1
ASSEIPGTGEGF
>.|TRBV9|TRBJ2-7
ASSPWDTLGEQY
>.|TRBV7-8|.
ASSLRAGFEQY
>few|TRBV7-2|TRBJ2-7
ASSLFGGNRVLYEQY
>.|TRBV29-1|TRBJ1-1
SATHNQNTEAF